This TCR beta chain originates from a study of CD8 T cells in Susac syndrome. CDR3 length: 12 residues. The V end was cut by 7 bases, the J end by 6 bases, with 13 bases between. RNA totalling roughly 0.45 to 1 ug underwent reverse transcription with random hexamers. TCRdb called the immunoSEQ multiplex PCR reads again in MiXCR, with one record for every CDR3 protein. The repertoire holds about 200,000 distinct CDR3 sequences, with 90% to 95% as singletons. This clonotype appeared a single time. The material sequenced was CD4+ T cells from PBMCs. This rearrangement joins TRBV12-3 or TRBV12-4 to TRBJ2-7; D possibly corresponds to TRBD1 (5 bases). The receptor's source is a human donor with multiple sclerosis. CDR3 in DNA: TGTGCCAGCACAGGGAACATAGGCGAGCAGTACTTC. This sequence encodes CASTGNIGEQYF.